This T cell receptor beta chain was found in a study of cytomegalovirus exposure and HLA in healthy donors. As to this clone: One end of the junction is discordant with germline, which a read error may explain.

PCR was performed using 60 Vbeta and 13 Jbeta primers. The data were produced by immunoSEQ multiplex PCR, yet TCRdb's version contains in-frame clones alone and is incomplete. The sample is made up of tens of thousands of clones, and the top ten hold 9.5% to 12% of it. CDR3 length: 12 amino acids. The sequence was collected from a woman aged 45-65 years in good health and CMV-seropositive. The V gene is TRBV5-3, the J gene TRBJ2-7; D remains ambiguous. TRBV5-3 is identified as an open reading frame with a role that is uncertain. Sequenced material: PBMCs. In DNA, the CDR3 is TGTGCCAGAAGCCTCACATCCTACGAGGAGTACTTC. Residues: CARSLTSYEEYF.